This TCR beta chain was retrieved from a study of early T cells in non-severe SARS-CoV-2 infection. Study-wide context: The chains were unpaired, and the sequenced material was bulk RNA from unsorted whole blood.

Individual cDNA molecules carried attached unique molecular identifiers. TCRdb ran MiXCR on the 5' RACE reads and lists one entry per CDR3 protein. The sample records around 58,000 distinct CDR3 sequences, more than 13% being singletons. Germline assignment: CDR1 MNHEY and CDR2 SMNVEV (reference sequence). The CDR3 covers 17 residues. The V gene end was trimmed by 0 bases and the J gene end by 6 bases; junction bases not matched to a gene: 9. At least ten counts were recorded for this clonotype. Its antigen is not identified. Study observations and caveats: Matching with VDJdb favored anti-spike CD8 responses (missing private and CD4 specificities).

This TCR came from an adult who was a healthcare worker with PCR-confirmed SARS-CoV-2 infection or an uninfected control (not recorded which). The chain employs TRBV27 and TRBJ2-1; 9 bases fit TRBD2. The starting material was whole blood, obtained at baseline. CDR3 in amino acids: CASSLSFMAGGPNEQFF. In DNA form, the CDR3 reads TGTGCCAGCAGTTTATCTTTTATGGCGGGAGGGCCCAATGAGCAGTTCTTC.